These 27 T cell receptor beta chains were sequenced from one sample in a study of neoadjuvant anti-PD-1 for oral cavity cancer. Clones were read by immunoSEQ multiplex PCR, and TCRdb kept only the in-frame ones, dropping some. The data contain about 14,000 clones, approximately 70% of them singletons. This sample comprised PBMCs, obtained before nivolumab (anti-PD-1) treatment. The receptors here all came from a person aged 35-79 years with oral cavity squamous cell carcinoma.

The chain employs TRBV5-4 and TRBJ2-1; 10 bases are shared with TRBD2. Unmatched junction bases numbered 7, after V lost 6 bases and J lost 1 base. Germline assignment: CDR1 SGHNT and CDR2 YYREEE (reference sequence). The CDR3 extends over 16 amino acids. This CDR3 reads CASKASGSPSYNEQFF. The DNA for the CDR3 is TGTGCCAGCAAGGCTAGCGGGAGCCCTTCCTACAATGAGCAGTTCTTC.

The rearrangement joins TRBV7-9 to TRBJ2-3, with 8 bases aligning to TRBD1. The CDR3 has 18 residues. Germline V gives CDR1 SEHNR, CDR2 FQNEAQ (reference sequence). V trimming: 1 base; J trimming: 1 base; junction bases outside the gene matches: 10. This CDR3 is CASSLGGQAGPGTDTQYF. CDR3 nucleotide sequence: TGTGCCAGCAGCTTAGGGGGACAGGCCGGTCCGGGCACAGATACGCAGTATTTT.

This rearrangement joins TRBV19 to TRBJ2-2, with TRBD2 as a possible D gene (6 bases). CDR3 length equals 18 residues. Trimming cost V 4 bases and J 0 bases, with 18 bases left between them. Germline lookup yields CDR1 LNHDA and CDR2 SQIVND (reference sequence). The CDR3 DNA sequence: TGTGCCAGTAGTAATCGGGGGTCCCCGTTCGCGAACACCGGGGAGCTGTTTTTT. Translated, it gives CASSNRGSPFANTGELFF.

This clone has only a few counts. This chain links TRBV18 with TRBJ2-7; D is undetermined. Trimming took off 3 bases at V and 2 bases at J, with 11 bases between the two ends. Germline CDR1 and CDR2: KGHSH and LQKENI. This CDR3 comprises 14 residues. CDR3 DNA: TGTGCCAGCTCACCGAAGGGAACTACCTACGAGCAGTACTTC. This gives the protein CASSPKGTTYEQYF.

The V and J genes are TRBV4-1 and TRBJ2-7; 12 bases fit TRBD2. Germline assignment: CDR1 MGHRA and CDR2 YSYEKL. V was pared by 0 bases and J by 5 bases, with 5 bases of the junction left unmatched. This CDR3 has 16 residues. The DNA for the CDR3 is TGCGCCAGCAGCCAAGAGACTAGCGGGAGTGGCAACGAGCAGTACTTC. Its protein is CASSQETSGSGNEQYF.

V is TRBV2 and J is TRBJ1-1; D is possibly TRBD1 (6 bases). Trimming took 3 bases from V and 2 from J, leaving 13 bases between them. Germline V gene lookup returns CDR1 SNHLY and CDR2 FYNNEI. The CDR3 is made up of 15 amino acids. The CDR3 DNA follows: TGTGCCAGCAGTGAGGAGGCAGGGGCCAACACTGAAGCTTTCTTT. Its translation: CASSEEAGANTEAFF.

The chain has TRBV5-1 and TRBJ2-3; the D gene is possibly TRBD2 (5 bases). V was clipped by 2 bases and J by 5 bases, with 9 bases between them. From germline, CDR1 is SGHRS and CDR2 YFSETQ. The CDR3 loop spans 13 amino acids. The CDR3 loop is CASSFPGEDTQYF. The CDR3 coding sequence is TGCGCCAGCAGCTTCCCCGGGGAAGATACGCAGTATTTT.

This clone appeared once. This sequence joins TRBV11-3 and TRBJ2-7, with 12 bases that match TRBD2. CDR1 is SGHNT, CDR2 YENEEA, per germline. The CDR3 is 15 amino acids. Trimming at V came to 5 bases and at J to 2 bases, leaving 4 bases not matched to a gene. CDR3 coding DNA: TGTGCCAGCAGCAGGACTAGCGGGGAGGCCTACGAGCAGTACTTC. This translates into CASSRTSGEAYEQYF.

The CDR3 DNA reads TGTGCCAGCAGTTACGAGGGTAGCAATCAGCCCCAGCATTTT. Translation: CASSYEGSNQPQHF. The chain joins TRBV6-6 to TRBJ1-5; D not certain. The CDR3 contains 14 residues. CDR1 MNHNY and CDR2 SVGAGI come from the germline V gene (reference sequence). The V end was cut by 2 bases, the J end by 0 bases, with 5 bases between.

The rearrangement links TRBV7-2 to TRBJ1-5; 7 bases match TRBD1. The CDR3 runs 15 residues. The V segment lost 4 bases and the J segment 4 bases; nucleotides outside the gene matches: 7. Germline V lookup: CDR1 SGHTA, CDR2 FQGNSA. CDR3 coding DNA: TGTGCCAGCAGCTACACGGGACAGCTAAATCAGCCCCAGCATTTT. Its protein is CASSYTGQLNQPQHF.

The chain uses TRBV6-4 and TRBJ2-3, with a tentative D call TRBD2 (5 bases). Deletions cut 0 bases from V and 2 bases from J, with 15 bases between. The CDR3 has 17 amino acids. Germline CDR1 is MRHNA and CDR2 is SNTAGT. As DNA, the CDR3 is TGTGCCAGCAGTGACTCGAAAGAGGGAGCCCACACAGATACGCAGTATTTT. This encodes CASSDSKEGAHTDTQYF.

V gene TRBV7-3 combines with J gene TRBJ2-2; no clear D. Trimming left V 5 bases short and J 1 base short, with 8 bases between. CDR1 and CDR2 (germline): SGHTA, FQGTGA. CDR3 length: 14 amino acids. CDR3 residues: CASSRSGNTGELFF. The CDR3 DNA reads as TGTGCCAGCAGCCGCTCGGGGAACACCGGGGAGCTGTTTTTT.

The chain recombines TRBV5-1 with TRBJ2-7; 9 nucleotides agree with TRBD2. V shed 0 bases and J 2 bases; nucleotides not matched to a gene: 12. The CDR3 sequence is 18 residues long. Germline V gene data show CDR1 as SGHRS and CDR2 as YFSETQ. CDR3 amino acids: CASSLGRGFRTSAYEQYF. The CDR3 DNA sequence: TGCGCCAGCAGCTTGGGGAGGGGTTTCCGGACTAGCGCCTACGAGCAGTACTTC.

The chain uses TRBV27 and TRBJ1-6, with D maybe TRBD1 (6 bases). Germline V CDR1 and CDR2: MNHEY, SMNVEV (reference sequence). Trimming removed 5 bases from V and 13 bases from J, with 21 bases in between. CDR3 length: 15 residues. The CDR3 DNA follows: TGTGCCAGCAGTCTGAACCCGGTGACAGGACAGCCCCTCCACTTT. It is translated as CASSLNPVTGQPLHF.

V is TRBV27 and J is TRBJ2-7; no firm D call. The CDR3 totals 13 residues. The germline V gene encodes CDR1 MNHEY and CDR2 SMNVEV (reference sequence). V lost 3 bases and J lost 3, with 9 bases in between. DNA of the CDR3: TGTGCCAGCAGTTTCAAGGCGTACTACGAGCAGTACTTC. Amino acids: CASSFKAYYEQYF.

V gene TRBV5-1 combines with J gene TRBJ2-3; D gene unclear. CDR3 length: 12 residues. With 4 bases removed from V and 6 bases from J, the gap between germline ends came to 9 bases. Germline V CDR1 and CDR2: SGHRS, YFSETQ. The CDR3 reads CASSLDLDTQYF. The CDR3, as DNA: TGCGCCAGCAGCCTGGACCTGGATACGCAGTATTTT.

The chain links TRBV21-1 to TRBJ2-7; no check of the table's D call, TRBD1, against the DNA was made. TRBV21-1 is shown as a pseudogene. The CDR3 contains 18 residues. The CDR3 reads CASSNGLMNRDSPYEQYF. The DNA of the CDR3 is TGTGCCAGCAGCAATGGCCTAATGAACCGGGACAGCCCCTACGAGCAGTACTTC.

This clone came up a few times. The chain is built from TRBV30 and TRBJ1-6; D gene ambiguous. Per the germline V gene, CDR1 is GTSNPN and CDR2 is SVGIG (reference sequence). The V end was cut by 5 bases, the J end by 7 bases, with 15 bases between. The CDR3 spans 14 residues. This CDR3 reads CAWGGRGPNSPLHF. The CDR3 bases are TGTGCCTGGGGAGGACGCGGGCCAAATTCACCCCTCCACTTT.

V is TRBV9 and J is TRBJ1-5; 9 bases agree with TRBD1. V shed 7 bases and J 7 bases; nucleotides not matched to a gene: 12. The CDR3 has 15 amino acids. In germline, CDR1 is SGDLS, CDR2 YYNGEE. The chain's CDR3 is CASGAGQGSPQPQHF. Written as DNA, the CDR3 is TGTGCCAGCGGGGCGGGACAGGGTTCCCCGCAGCCCCAGCATTTT.

This clone has only a few counts. The V and J genes are TRBV2 and TRBJ1-4; D remains ambiguous. Trimming removed 3 bases from V and 4 bases from J, with 9 bases in between. CDR3 length: 14 residues. Germline V CDR1 and CDR2: SNHLY, FYNNEI. The CDR3 sequence is CASSDQRNNEKLFF. CDR3 DNA: TGTGCCAGCAGTGATCAACGGAATAATGAAAAACTGTTTTTT. Combining the CDR3 with reference TRBV2 and TRBJ1-4 gives the whole variable domain EPEVTQTPSHQVTQMGQEVILRCVPISNHLYFYWYRQILGQKVEFLVSFYNNEISEKSEIFDDQFSVERPDGSNFTLKIRSTKLEDSAMYFCASSDQRNNEKLFFGSGTQLSVL.

This clone occurred once. CDR3 sequence (DNA): TGTGCCACCGGGTACGGAAATTCACCCCTCCACTTT. Translation: CATGYGNSPLHF. The chain has TRBV27 and TRBJ1-6; no definite D call. Per the germline V gene, CDR1 is MNHEY and CDR2 is SMNVEV (reference sequence). V dropped 10 bases and J dropped 7 bases, with 11 bases sitting between them. This CDR3 comprises 12 residues.

The V call is TRBV28, the J call TRBJ2-7; TRBD2 might be the D (6 bases). The CDR3 covers 14 residues. CDR1 and CDR2 (germline): MDHEN, SYDVKM. Trimming removed 5 bases at V and 7 bases at J, with 18 bases between. The chain's CDR3 is CASSPGLFLGEQYF. Written as DNA, the CDR3 is TGTGCCAGCAGTCCGGGACTGTTCTTGGGGGAGCAGTACTTC.

The chain links TRBV27 to TRBJ1-5; 9 bases map to TRBD1. V lost 6 bases, J lost 4 bases, and 10 bases stayed unmatched. The V gene's germline CDR1 is MNHEY and CDR2 SMNVEV (reference sequence). The CDR3 is 16 amino acids. The CDR3 bases are TGTGCCAGCAGGACCGTAACAGGGGGCGGGAATCAGCCCCAGCATTTT. Its protein product is CASRTVTGGGNQPQHF.

The gene calls are TRBV5-8 and TRBJ2-3; D may correspond to TRBD1 or TRBD2 (5 bases each). Looked up from germline, CDR1 is SGHTS and CDR2 is YDEGEE. There are 14 residues in the CDR3. Trimming removed 5 bases at V and 1 base at J, with 11 bases between. The chain's CDR3 is CASRGRQGTDTQYF. In DNA form, the CDR3 reads TGTGCCAGCAGGGGACGGCAAGGCACAGATACGCAGTATTTT.

The chain employs TRBV2 and TRBJ1-1, with D unresolved. This CDR3 is 15 amino acids long. Trimming took 7 bases from V and 0 from J, leaving 15 bases between them. CDR1 and CDR2 (germline): SNHLY, FYNNEI. Here the CDR3 DNA reads TGTGCCAGCAACCTTGGAGGGATATTGAACACTGAAGCTTTCTTT. Protein product: CASNLGGILNTEAFF.

V gene TRBV13 combines with J gene TRBJ1-1; no clear D gene. With 3 bases removed from V and 2 bases from J, the gap between germline ends came to 10 bases. CDR1 PRHDT and CDR2 FYEKMQ come from the germline V gene (reference sequence). The CDR3 consists of 14 residues. The CDR3 DNA reads TGTGCCAGCAGCTTGGATTCGGGAAACACTGAAGCTTTCTTT. Its translation: CASSLDSGNTEAFF.

This clone has more than one count but fewer than ten. The rearrangement joins TRBV2 to TRBJ1-5; a weak D match, TRBD1 (5 bases). The CDR3 covers 14 residues. Trimming took off 7 bases at V and 6 bases at J, with 16 bases between the two ends. Germline CDR1 SNHLY, CDR2 FYNNEI. The CDR3 is CASTSDSTTQPQHF. The CDR3 DNA follows: TGTGCCAGCACCTCAGACAGTACTACTCAGCCCCAGCATTTT.